These 21 T cell receptor beta chains were all obtained from the same sample, sequenced in a study of blood T cell repertoires in COVID-19. Sequenced by immunoSEQ multiplex PCR; TCRdb stores in-frame clones only, minus some. In the table there are some 95,000 clones, 87% of which are singletons. The sample consisted of peripheral blood. The source of these receptors is a man between 65 and 85 years old with acute or convalescent COVID-19.

J is TRBJ1-6 and V is TRBV9; unclear D gene. With 5 bases removed from V and 1 base from J, the gap between germline ends came to 7 bases. The CDR3 loop spans 14 amino acids. CDR1 is SGDLS and CDR2 is YYNGEE in the germline V gene. The DNA of the CDR3 is TGTGCCAGCAGTGCCGGGTCCTATAATTCACCCCTCCACTTT. Its protein is CASSAGSYNSPLHF.

The chain's CDR3 is CASSTGQQETQYF. CDR3 coding DNA: TGTGCCAGTAGTACGGGACAGCAAGAGACCCAGTACTTC. The chain uses TRBV19 and TRBJ2-5; TRBD1 matches 7 bases. Looked up from germline, CDR1 is LNHDA and CDR2 is SQIVND (reference sequence). The length of the CDR3 is 13 residues. V shed 4 bases, J shed 2 bases, and the junction held 1 base outside the gene matches.

This chain links TRBV4-1 with TRBJ2-3; 8 bases match TRBD2. This CDR3 spans 16 amino acids. Germline assignment: CDR1 MGHRA and CDR2 YSYEKL. After removal of 3 bases from V and 1 base from J, the junction contained 6 bases not matched to a gene. The CDR3 coding sequence is TGCGCCAGCAGCCACGTAGCGGGGCGGCGCACAGATACGCAGTATTTT. Translation: CASSHVAGRRTDTQYF.

The chain has TRBV19 and TRBJ1-6, with 10 bases fitting TRBD1. The V gene end was trimmed by 8 bases and the J gene end by 10 bases; junction bases not matched to a gene: 8. Germline lookup yields CDR1 LNHDA and CDR2 SQIVND (reference sequence). This CDR3 has 14 amino acids. CDR3 in amino acids: CASCTGQGNSPLHF. CDR3 DNA: TGTGCCAGTTGCACGGGACAGGGGAACTCACCCCTCCACTTT.

The chain is built from TRBV6-5 and TRBJ2-1; 7 bases match TRBD2. J was trimmed by 8 bases and V by 7 bases; bases with no gene match: 11. This CDR3 contains 14 residues. Germline V gives CDR1 MNHEY, CDR2 SVGAGI. CDR3 loop: CASTFGLVQDEQFF. CDR3 in DNA: TGTGCCAGCACCTTCGGACTAGTTCAGGATGAGCAGTTCTTC.

A few counts support this clone. This chain joins TRBV10-1 and TRBJ2-3; tentative D call: TRBD2 (6 bases). CDR1 and CDR2 (germline): WNHNN, SYGVQD (reference sequence). There are 14 residues in the CDR3. V was trimmed by 9 bases and J by 5 bases, leaving 18 bases between them. For the CDR3, the DNA is TGCGCCAGTAGCAGGAGGGGCAGTGGAGATACGCAGTATTTT. Translating gives CASSRRGSGDTQYF.

The chain carries TRBV3-1 (or the pseudogene TRBV3-2) and TRBJ1-2; TRBD1 aligns across 7 bases. Germline V lookup: CDR1 LGHDT, CDR2 YNNKEL (reference sequence). With 4 bases clipped from V and 4 bases from J, the junction kept 9 bases outside the gene matches. The CDR3 consists of 15 residues. CDR3: CASSPTRQGRYGYTF. The DNA of the CDR3 is TGTGCCAGCAGCCCCACCCGACAGGGACGCTATGGCTACACCTTC.

This sequence joins TRBV9 and TRBJ2-3; TRBD2 aligns across 10 bases. This CDR3 spans 16 amino acids. Trimming removed 3 bases from V and 1 base from J; junction bases left unmatched: 5. Germline V lookup: CDR1 SGDLS, CDR2 YYNGEE. CDR3 nucleotide sequence: TGTGCCAGCAGCGCGGGAGCGGGGGGGGGCACAGATACGCAGTATTTT. Translated, it gives CASSAGAGGGTDTQYF.

V usage is TRBV25-1 and J usage is TRBJ2-2; the match to TRBD1 covers 9 bases. The J segment lost 2 bases and the V segment lost 1 base, leaving 5 bases of the junction unmatched. From germline, CDR1 is MGHDK and CDR2 SYGVNS. The CDR3 runs to 17 residues. CDR3 DNA: TGTGCCAGCAGTGAATGGGGGACAGGGAGAAACACCGGGGAGCTGTTTTTT. This gives the protein CASSEWGTGRNTGELFF.

The chain uses TRBV19 and TRBJ2-6, with TRBD2 as a possible D gene (6 bases). The germline gives CDR1 LNHDA, CDR2 SQIVND (reference sequence). The CDR3 covers 15 residues. V was trimmed by 3 bases and J by 2 bases, leaving 8 bases between them. CDR3 amino acids: CASSMGGAGANVLTF. CDR3 in DNA: TGTGCCAGTAGTATGGGGGGTGCTGGGGCCAACGTCCTGACTTTC.

J is TRBJ1-2 and V is TRBV19; D perhaps matches TRBD1 (5 bases). This CDR3 contains 12 residues. CDR1 and CDR2 from the germline V gene are LNHDA and SQIVND (reference sequence). Trimming cost V 6 bases and J 5 bases, with 10 bases left between them. CDR3 nucleotide sequence: TGTGCCAGTAGCTTAGACAGATATGGCTACACCTTC. Protein: CASSLDRYGYTF.

This clone has more than one count but fewer than ten. The chain uses TRBV19 and TRBJ1-3; D possibly corresponds to TRBD1 (6 bases). The CDR3 sequence is 15 residues long. The V end lost 4 bases, the J end lost 0 bases, and 10 bases lay between the germline ends. Germline V gene data show CDR1 as LNHDA and CDR2 as SQIVND (reference sequence). This chain's CDR3 is CASSTTGNSGNTIYF. The CDR3 nucleotides read TGTGCCAGTAGTACTACAGGGAACTCTGGAAACACCATATATTTT.

In regard to this clone: Additional DNA sequences in this sample encode the identical CDR3. The J gene is TRBJ1-1, the V gene TRBV19, with D possibly being TRBD1 (5 bases). Trimming shortened V by 8 bases and J by 0 bases, and 10 bases separated the two germline ends. CDR1 LNHDA and CDR2 SQIVND come from the germline V gene (reference sequence). The CDR3 contains 13 residues. DNA for the CDR3: TGTGCCAGTTCCGACAGCATGAACACTGAAGCTTTCTTT. This gives the protein CASSDSMNTEAFF.

Only one count was recorded for this clone. In DNA, the CDR3 is TGTGCCAGCAGTTTTCGGATGGCAGGGCACACTGAAGCTTTCTTT. This translates into CASSFRMAGHTEAFF. This chain joins TRBV28 and TRBJ1-1; D perhaps matches TRBD1 (5 bases). The V gene lost 3 bases and the J gene lost 3 bases, with 14 bases spanning the gap. The CDR3 runs to 15 residues. Germline V gene sequence: CDR1 MDHEN, CDR2 SYDVKM.

This sequence joins TRBV2 and TRBJ1-1; possibly TRBD1 for D (6 bases). V was cut by 5 bases and J by 4 bases, with 17 bases left in between. CDR1 is SNHLY and CDR2 is FYNNEI in the germline V gene. The CDR3 loop spans 15 amino acids. The CDR3 DNA reads TGTGCCAGCAGTCGGTTAGTGGGGGCAGGCACTGAAGCTTTCTTT. Residues: CASSRLVGAGTEAFF.

J is TRBJ1-2 and V is TRBV9; 9 nucleotides align to TRBD1. This CDR3 has 15 amino acids. V lost 1 base and J lost 6; bases outside the gene matches: 7. Germline lookup yields CDR1 SGDLS and CDR2 YYNGEE. In DNA, the CDR3 is TGTGCCAGCAGCGTAAAGCGGACAGGGGATCATGGCTACACCTTC. Protein: CASSVKRTGDHGYTF.

The chain couples TRBV20-1 to TRBJ1-4; D unclear. CDR1 DFQATT and CDR2 SNEGSKA come from the germline V gene (reference sequence). The germline V and J ends were trimmed by 3 bases and 5 bases, with 7 bases remaining between them. The CDR3 runs 12 residues. The CDR3 loop is CSASNINEKLFF. The CDR3 region has the DNA TGCAGTGCTAGTAATATCAATGAAAAACTGTTTTTT.

This chain uses TRBV3-1 (or the pseudogene TRBV3-2) with TRBJ2-4; D might be TRBD1 (6 bases). The CDR3 contains 12 residues. The V end was cut by 8 bases, the J end by 7 bases, with 12 bases between. Germline assignment: CDR1 LGHDT and CDR2 YNNKEL (reference sequence). In DNA form, the CDR3 reads TGTGCCAGCTCACAGGGTGGGAACATTCAGTACTTC. The encoded protein is CASSQGGNIQYF.

The chain employs TRBV2 and TRBJ2-3, with 10 bases aligning to TRBD1. This CDR3 spans 13 amino acids. V trimming: 6 bases; J trimming: 6 bases; junction bases outside the gene matches: 3. CDR1 and CDR2 from the germline V gene are SNHLY and FYNNEI. CDR3 nucleotides: TGTGCCAGCAGCCGACAGGGGGCTGATACGCAGTATTTT. It is translated as CASSRQGADTQYF.

A single count supports this clone. V is TRBV18 and J is TRBJ2-7, with 8 nucleotides matching TRBD1. The J segment lost 1 base and the V segment lost 2 bases, leaving 4 bases of the junction unmatched. CDR1 is KGHSH and CDR2 is LQKENI in the germline V gene. The CDR3 is made up of 15 amino acids. In nucleotides, the CDR3 is TGTGCCAGCTCACCAGGACAGGGCCTGTCCTACGAGCAGTACTTC. Translated: CASSPGQGLSYEQYF.

CDR3 sequence reads: CASSPSGERNTEAFF. Here the CDR3 DNA reads TGCGCCAGCAGTCCGTCCGGGGAGAGGAACACTGAAGCTTTCTTT. This chain uses TRBV23-1 with TRBJ1-1; D gene ambiguous. TRBV23-1 is flagged as an ORF with uncertain function. V shed 4 bases and J shed 1 base, with 13 bases lying between them. CDR3 length equals 15 residues.